A selection of T cell receptor beta chains follows, all from one sample in a study of CD8 T cells in ankylosing spondylitis. Using its own MiXCR run on the 5' RACE reads, TCRdb lists one record per CDR3 protein. Among 110,000 to 150,000 distinct CDR3 sequences, roughly 8% were seen once, and the ten largest hold about 7.1%. Sequences were obtained from synovial fluid, either unsorted or a sorted T cell fraction (not recorded which). Every receptor here comes from a male donor with ankylosing spondylitis. Each CDR3 is given with its conserved first and last residue. A D gene is named only where the DNA matches it firmly. Rows may omit the clone size; those that give it use once, few, many or a size class.

TRBJ2-1 many NA TRBV7-9 CASSSRAPRPNNEQFF TGTGCCAGCAGCTCCCGCGCACCACGGCCCAACAATGAGCAGTTCTTC
TRBJ1-2 many NA TRBV20-1 CSVWMRGNYGYTF TGCAGTGTTTGGATGCGGGGAAACTATGGCTACACCTTC
TRBJ2-1 many NA TRBV20-1 CSAHDNSYNEQFF TGCAGTGCTCACGACAACTCCTACAATGAGCAGTTCTTC
TRBJ1-1 many TRBD1 TRBV7-2 CASSFLGQRTEAFF TGTGCCAGCAGCTTTCTGGGACAGCGCACTGAAGCTTTCTTT
TRBJ2-3 few NA TRBV20-1 CSAPRGPRSWDTQYF TGCAGTGCCCCCAGGGGACCACGATCCTGGGATACGCAGTATTTT
TRBJ2-7 NA TRBD1 TRBV7-3 CASSLTGGRYEQYF TGTGCCAGCAGCTTAACAGGGGGCAGGTACGAGCAGTACTTC
TRBJ1-4 NA NA TRBV20-1 CSASPAATNEKLFF TGCAGTGCTTCACCGGCTGCAACTAATGAAAAACTGTTTTTT
TRBJ2-7 NA NA TRBV27 CASSLSPDRIFSYEQYF TGTGCCAGCAGTTTATCTCCGGACAGAATTTTTTCCTACGAGCAGTACTTC
TRBJ2-3 many TRBD1 TRBV9 CASSDRGQSTDTQYF TGTGCCAGCAGCGACAGGGGGCAAAGCACAGATACGCAGTATTTT
TRBJ2-7 few TRBD2 TRBV27 CASRPLAGSYEQYF TGTGCCAGCAGGCCTCTAGCGGGATCTTACGAGCAGTACTTC
TRBJ2-1 many TRBD1 TRBV11-2 CASSLTGQAIREQFF TGTGCCAGCAGCTTAACTGGACAGGCAATTCGTGAGCAGTTCTTC
TRBJ2-7 few NA TRBV12-3/TRBV12-4 CASSSTGYEQYF TGTGCCAGCAGTTCCACGGGGTACGAGCAGTACTTC
TRBJ2-1 many NA TRBV4-2 CASSPRLDEQFF TGTGCCAGCAGCCCCCGACTAGATGAGCAGTTCTTC
TRBJ1-1 few NA TRBV5-1 CASSYFSGNTEAFF TGCGCCAGCAGTTATTTCTCGGGGAACACTGAAGCTTTCTTT